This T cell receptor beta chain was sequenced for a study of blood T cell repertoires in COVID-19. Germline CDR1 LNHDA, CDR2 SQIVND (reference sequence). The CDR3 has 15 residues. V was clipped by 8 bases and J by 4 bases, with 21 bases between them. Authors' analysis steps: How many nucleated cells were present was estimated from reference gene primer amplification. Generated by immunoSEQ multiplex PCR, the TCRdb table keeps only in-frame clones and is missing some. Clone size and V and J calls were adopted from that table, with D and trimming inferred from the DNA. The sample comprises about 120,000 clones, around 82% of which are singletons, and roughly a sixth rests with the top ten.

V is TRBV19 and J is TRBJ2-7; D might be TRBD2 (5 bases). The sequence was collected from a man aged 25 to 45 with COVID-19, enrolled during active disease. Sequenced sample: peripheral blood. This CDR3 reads CASAPDWRTGYEQYF. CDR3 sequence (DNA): TGTGCCAGTGCTCCGGACTGGAGGACGGGATACGAGCAGTACTTC.